This entry describes one T cell receptor beta chain. Its antigen is currently not known. Qualities for individual bases were not recorded, and no much larger clone is one base off. These data are taken from a study of T cell clones after liver transplantation (dated by TCRdb to about 2019). Describing the broader study: ITN030ST, the source of the samples, was a randomized trial that attempted immunosuppression withdrawal within 2 years of liver transplantation. Donor-reactive T cell clones were identified by TCRbeta sequencing after a pre-transplant mixed lymphocyte reaction and then tracked in post-transplant blood. As an antigen-independent comparator for the donor-reactive sequences, third party-reactive TCRbeta sequences from pre-transplant MLRs were identified as well. Three of the eight recipients were HCV-positive; the others were transplanted for non-autoimmune, non-viral indications. Until randomization at 12-24 months post-transplant, subjects were given standard immunosuppression, with no induction therapy. To count as tolerant, a recipient had to stay completely off immunosuppression for at least one year without liver enzymes climbing beyond twice the upper limit of normal. Blood samples were collected pre-transplant, pre-randomization before withdrawal, and post-randomization after either full withdrawal or failed withdrawal. The study cohort included 8 liver transplant recipients, of whom 3 were classified as tolerant and 5 as non-tolerant. Broad study findings and their caveats: Donor-reactive sequences decreased more than third party-reactive sequences, which suggests partial antigen-specific deletion that was not related to withdrawal success. Since no allograft tissue specimens were available, donor-reactive T cells may have migrated into the graft instead of being deleted. Circulating donor-reactive CD4 TCRbeta sequences fell significantly post-transplant in most of the 8 subjects, irrespective of tolerance or HCV status. The conclusions were considered preliminary, being limited by small, heterogeneous patient numbers and non-standardized post-transplant time points. Low numbers of available donor cells limited the measurable donor-reactive repertoire in a couple of subjects. When repertoire turnover was taken into account, detection of donor-reactive sequences was significantly reduced in 7 of 8 subjects for CD4 and in 8 of 8 subjects for CD8.

Thawed unstimulated PBMCs were stained for CD3, CD4 and CD8 and FACS-sorted into CD3+CD4+ and CD3+CD8+ populations. All 8 studied subjects were randomized to immunosuppression withdrawal. The Qiagen DNeasy Blood and Tissue Kit was used to isolate genomic DNA. There are 14 amino acids in the CDR3, from cysteine to phenylalanine inclusive. The only DNA kept is the CDR3, 42 bases in frame from the first base. The germline V gene supplies CDR1 SGHTA and CDR2 FQGNSA. V is pared back by 3 bases and J by 3 bases, with 9 bases lying between the germline termini. High-throughput TCRbeta CDR3 sequencing of frozen genomic DNA was performed by immunoSEQ, including PCR amplification, mapping, bias correction and internal controls. As for the original processing: Only productive rearrangements were retained, with each unique TCRbeta sequence defined by its CDR3 nucleotide sequence together with its V and J gene. Donor-reactive sequences required at least 5-fold expansion in CFSE-low cells versus unstimulated pre-transplant cells and at least 0.01% frequency. Per-subject minimum frequency thresholds, based on the lowest-template unstimulated sample, ensured at least 90% detection power. Jensen-Shannon divergence between the top 1000 TCRbeta sequences post- versus pre-transplant served as the measure of repertoire turnover. Changes in detection of donor-reactive sequences were assessed with two-sided Fisher's exact tests. This immuneACCESS table, as held by TCRdb, lists in-frame sequences with V and J called but not all clones. Of the missing ones, under half trace to an unresolved V gene in checked studies; the others have no known cause. V and J calls and clone size follow that table, whereas D and trimming were derived from the DNA. The sample data list around 43,000 clones, and around 84% of these were observed just once. Together, the top ten hold approximately 2.7% of the sample.

The receptor chain draws on TRBV7-2 and TRBJ1-5, with a tentative D gene TRBD1 over 5 matching bases. Specimen: CD4+ T cells from blood, collected 24 months after liver transplant. The TCR originated in a human patient who received a liver transplant. Following a transplant, some T lymphocytes may have been derived from the graft donor. The CDR3 reads as follows: CASSFPGINQPQHF. The sequence in DNA is TGTGCCAGCAGCTTCCCAGGGATCAATCAGCCCCAGCATTTT.